The rows below give T cell receptor beta chains drawn from one sample of a study of OX40 agonist ivuxolimab in advanced cancers. TCRdb keeps only in-frame clones here, not all; method: immunoSEQ multiplex PCR. This sample has approximately 58,000 clones, with less than 90% found just once. Sequencing was performed on CD4+ or CD8+ T cells sorted from blood, taken in a trial of the OX40 agonist ivuxolimab. The receptors shown here come from an adult with an advanced solid tumor such as melanoma, head and neck, liver or kidney cancer. CDR3s include the opening cysteine and the closing phenylalanine or tryptophan. The order of the fields is V gene, clone size, D gene, J gene, CDR3 protein, CDR3 DNA. D genes are given only for firm matches. Clone size is not always given. Where it is, it says once, few, many or a class for expanded clones.

>TRBV18|-|TRBD1|TRBJ2-2
CASSRQGIAGELFF
TGTGCCAGCTCACGACAGGGGATTGCCGGGGAGCTGTTTTTT
>TRBV21-1|-|-|TRBJ2-5
CASISGTPKQTQYF
TGTGCCAGCATAAGCGGGACGCCCAAACAGACCCAGTACTTC
>TRBV4-2|-|-|TRBJ2-1
CASSHDRTGYNEQFF
TGTGCCAGCAGCCACGACAGGACCGGCTACAATGAGCAGTTCTTC
>TRBV7-9|-|-|TRBJ1-3
CASRLGANGNTIYF
TGTGCCAGCAGGCTAGGGGCAAATGGAAACACCATATATTTT
>TRBV19|-|TRBD2|TRBJ2-5
CASTMSSGKETQYF
TGTGCCAGTACCATGTCTAGCGGTAAAGAGACCCAGTACTTC
>TRBV18|-|TRBD2|TRBJ2-2
CASSQTSGDTGELFF
TGTGCCAGCTCACAGACTAGCGGGGACACCGGGGAGCTGTTTTTT
>TRBV5-6|-|TRBD1|TRBJ2-5
CASSVQTGTGLIRYF
TGTGCCAGCAGCGTACAAACCGGGACAGGGCTTATCCGGTACTTC
>TRBV4-1|-|TRBD1|TRBJ1-4
CASSQTGTGLGKLFF
TGCGCCAGCAGCCAGACCGGGACAGGGCTTGGAAAACTGTTTTTT
>TRBV30|-|-|TRBJ2-7
CAWSVGSSYEQYF
TGTGCCTGGAGTGTGGGGAGTTCCTACGAGCAGTACTTC
>TRBV29-1|-|-|TRBJ2-7
CSVGGYEQYF
TGCAGCGTTGGGGGGTACGAGCAGTACTTC
>TRBV19|-|-|TRBJ2-2
CASSRGQNTGELFF
TGTGCCAGTAGTAGAGGACAGAACACCGGGGAGCTGTTTTTT
>TRBV7-9|few|-|TRBJ2-7
CASNRDGRGEQYF
TGTGCCAGCAACCGGGACGGACGGGGCGAGCAGTACTTC
>TRBV6-5|-|-|TRBJ2-2
CASSYISTSRGGELFF
TGTGCCAGCAGTTACATCTCAACTAGCAGAGGCGGGGAGCTGTTTTTT
>TRBV5-5|-|TRBD1|TRBJ1-6
CASSWGWTGGGSPLHF
TGTGCCAGCAGCTGGGGATGGACAGGGGGAGGTTCACCCCTCCACTTT
>TRBV7-2|-|TRBD2|TRBJ2-3
CASSSEREGPADTQYF
TGTGCCAGCAGCTCAGAGCGGGAGGGCCCCGCAGATACGCAGTATTTT
>TRBV13|-|TRBD2|TRBJ2-5
CASSLSTGSGEETQYF
TGTGCCAGCAGCCTAAGCACGGGGAGCGGGGAAGAGACCCAGTACTTC
>TRBV10-3|-|-|TRBJ1-5
CAISETEYSNQPQHF
TGTGCCATCAGTGAGACAGAATATAGCAATCAGCCCCAGCATTTT
>TRBV6-5|-|TRBD1|TRBJ1-6
CASNRQGSPLHF
TGTGCCAGCAACCGACAGGGCTCACCCCTCCACTTT
>TRBV19|-|-|TRBJ1-5
CASSIDSHKPQHF
TGTGCCAGTAGTATAGATAGCCACAAGCCCCAGCATTTT
>TRBV29-1|-|-|TRBJ1-2
CSVEALRGQGYGYTF
TGCAGCGTTGAAGCCCTTCGAGGGCAAGGCTATGGCTACACCTTC
>TRBV19|-|-|TRBJ2-2
CASSIADVGGELFF
TGTGCCAGTAGTATAGCGGATGTCGGCGGGGAGCTGTTTTTT
>TRBV28|-|-|TRBJ2-7
CASSLSATAYEQYF
TGTGCCAGCAGTTTATCAGCGACAGCCTACGAGCAGTACTTC
>TRBV27|-|TRBD2|TRBJ2-3
CASSLTGGTDTQYF
TGTGCCAGCAGTTTAACGGGGGGGACAGATACGCAGTATTTT
>TRBV27|-|-|TRBJ1-5
CASSFRGQPQHF
TGTGCCAGCAGTTTCCGGGGCCAGCCCCAGCATTTT
>TRBV9|few|TRBD1|TRBJ1-2
CASNPTGGAYGYTF
TGTGCCAGCAATCCGACAGGGGGCGCGTATGGCTACACCTTC
>TRBV19|-|-|TRBJ2-3
CASSIRRGGESGDTQYF
TGTGCCAGTAGTATAAGGCGGGGTGGCGAGAGCGGAGATACGCAGTATTTT
>TRBV29-1|-|-|TRBJ2-5
CSVGLQETQYF
TGCAGCGTTGGATTGCAAGAGACCCAGTACTTC
>TRBV7-9|-|TRBD1|TRBJ2-7
CASSTWDSAYEQYF
TGTGCCAGCAGCACCTGGGACAGCGCCTACGAGCAGTACTTC
>TRBV25-1|-|-|TRBJ2-6
CASSNSGANVLTF
TGTGCCAGCAGTAACTCTGGGGCCAACGTCCTGACTTTC
>TRBV11-3|-|-|TRBJ2-5
CASSLDAGETQYF
TGTGCCAGCAGCTTAGACGCCGGAGAGACCCAGTACTTC
>TRBV10-3|-|-|TRBJ1-5
CAISIDGQPQHF
TGTGCCATCAGTATCGACGGTCAGCCCCAGCATTTT
>TRBV11-2|-|-|TRBJ1-5
CASSLGRSHNQPQHF
TGTGCCAGCAGCTTAGGCCGGAGCCACAATCAGCCCCAGCATTTT
>TRBV19|-|-|TRBJ2-1
CASSIPPGINNEQFF
TGTGCCAGTAGTATCCCGCCAGGGATTAACAATGAGCAGTTCTTC
>TRBV28|-|-|TRBJ1-2
CASTSEQRDAGYTF
TGTGCCAGCACTTCTGAACAGCGGGATGCTGGCTACACCTTC
>TRBV6-6|-|TRBD1|TRBJ2-1
CASSYNRDRGFF
TGTGCCAGCAGTTACAACCGGGACAGGGGCTTCTTC
>TRBV19|-|TRBD1|TRBJ2-3
CASSNLQGWTDTQYF
TGTGCCAGTAGTAACCTACAGGGGTGGACAGATACGCAGTATTTT
>TRBV28|-|-|TRBJ2-1
CATLADGYNEQFF
TGTGCGACCCTGGCGGACGGGTACAATGAGCAGTTCTTC
>TRBV7-8|once|TRBD2|TRBJ2-7
CASSPGGVRSYEQYF
TGTGCCAGCAGCCCGGGGGGAGTGAGGTCCTACGAGCAGTACTTC
>TRBV6-9|-|-|TRBJ1-4
CASSYWQASDGLFF
TGTGCCAGCAGTTATTGGCAGGCCTCCGACGGACTGTTTTTT
>TRBV5-8|-|-|TRBJ1-1
CASSLLGGNTEAFF
TGTGCCAGCAGCTTGTTGGGAGGGAACACTGAAGCTTTCTTT
>TRBV9|-|-|TRBJ1-1
CASSVEATRGGEAFF
TGTGCCAGCAGCGTAGAGGCCACCCGGGGAGGTGAAGCTTTCTTT
>TRBV6-1|-|TRBD2|TRBJ2-7
CASRETSGRFSYEQYF
TGTGCCAGCAGAGAAACTAGCGGGAGGTTCTCCTACGAGCAGTACTTC
>TRBV9|-|TRBD2|TRBJ2-5
CASSVGVSGDFAGETQYF
TGTGCCAGCAGCGTAGGGGTTAGCGGGGACTTCGCGGGGGAGACCCAGTACTTC
>TRBV27|-|-|TRBJ1-6
CASSFEGRGSPLHF
TGTGCCAGCAGTTTTGAGGGGCGCGGATCACCCCTCCACTTT
>TRBV6-5|-|TRBD2|TRBJ2-1
CAATGTRINEQFF
TGTGCCGCAACCGGGACTAGAATCAATGAGCAGTTCTTC